These T cell receptor beta chains were read from a single sample in a study of T-cell memory formation after mild COVID-19. TCRdb reprocessed the 5' RACE reads with MiXCR, giving one entry per CDR3 protein. The sample holds approximately 570,000 distinct CDR3 sequences, roughly 18% seen once. Sequencing was carried out using PBMCs or a T cell subset sorted from them (not recorded which). The receptors stem from an adult woman who had mild COVID-19 (a few samples of this study predate the infection). Cell type and time point are not known. CDR3s include the opening cysteine and the closing phenylalanine or tryptophan. The D gene is left open where the match is weak. Clone size is not always given. Where it is, it says once, few, many or a class for expanded clones.

D gene	clone size	V gene	J gene	CDR3 protein	CDR3 DNA
.	.	TRBV21-1	TRBJ2-7	CASSKGQHYEQYF	TGTGCCAGCAGCAAAGGACAGCACTACGAGCAGTACTTC
TRBD1	.	TRBV6-5	TRBJ2-1	CASSYGQGAWNEQFF	TGTGCCAGCAGTTACGGACAGGGGGCTTGGAATGAGCAGTTCTTC
TRBD2	.	TRBV7-3	TRBJ2-2	CASSSQSTGLAGGTGELFF	TGTGCCAGCAGCTCCCAATCCACCGGACTAGCGGGAGGTACCGGGGAGCTGTTTTTT
.	.	TRBV9	TRBJ2-3	CASSVLGVVDTQYF	TGTGCCAGCAGCGTCCTGGGGGTCGTGGATACGCAGTATTTT
TRBD1	.	TRBV5-4	TRBJ1-2	CASSSGKQGGGYTF	TGTGCCAGCAGCTCCGGGAAACAGGGGGGTGGCTACACCTTC
TRBD2	.	TRBV5-1	TRBJ2-1	CASSLLGLWTSGSVNEQFF	TGCGCCAGCAGCTTGTTAGGGCTATGGACTAGCGGGAGCGTCAATGAGCAGTTCTTC
TRBD1	few	TRBV24-1	TRBJ1-1	CATSVAGGGAFF	TGTGCCACCAGTGTCGCAGGGGGCGGGGCTTTCTTT
.	few	TRBV24-1	TRBJ1-6	CATSDLIRSSYNSPLHF	TGTGCCACCAGTGATTTAATCAGGAGCTCCTATAATTCACCCCTCCACTTT
.	.	TRBV11-2	TRBJ2-1	CASSLDGWASNNEQFF	TGTGCCAGCAGCTTAGACGGGTGGGCGAGTAACAATGAGCAGTTCTTC
TRBD2	.	TRBV5-4	TRBJ2-1	CASSPQGGLAVYNEQFF	TGTGCCAGCAGCCCGCAAGGGGGACTAGCGGTGTACAATGAGCAGTTCTTC
.	.	TRBV4-1	TRBJ2-3	CASSQVAAALDTQYF	TGCGCCAGCAGCCAAGTGGCAGCGGCCCTGGATACGCAGTATTTT
.	.	TRBV7-2	TRBJ2-2	CASSLQRINTGELFF	TGTGCCAGCAGCTTACAGCGGATCAACACCGGGGAGCTGTTTTTT
.	.	TRBV5-6	TRBJ2-3	CASSPYGRTSRTDTQYF	TGTGCCAGCAGCCCCTACGGGCGGACATCCCGCACAGATACGCAGTATTTT
.	few	TRBV10-2	TRBJ2-7	CASSERETYYEQYF	TGCGCCAGCAGTGAGCGGGAGACATACTACGAGCAGTACTTC
TRBD1	few	TRBV20-1	TRBJ1-5	CSADRGLSQPQHF	TGCAGTGCTGATAGGGGGCTCAGTCAGCCCCAGCATTTT
.	.	TRBV5-1	TRBJ2-7	CASSSPYRVTGSYEQYF	TGCGCCAGCAGCTCACCGTACAGGGTAACTGGCTCCTACGAGCAGTACTTC
.	many	TRBV30	TRBJ2-7	CAWREDRAYEQYF	TGTGCCTGGAGAGAGGACCGAGCCTACGAGCAGTACTTC
.	once	TRBV6-5	TRBJ2-1	CASSPRWYNEQFF	TGTGCCAGCAGTCCGCGCTGGTACAATGAGCAGTTCTTC
.	.	TRBV7-3	TRBJ2-2	CASSLFRTENTGELFF	TGTGCCAGCAGCTTATTCAGGACCGAGAACACCGGGGAGCTGTTTTTT
TRBD2	few	TRBV4-1	TRBJ2-5	CASSPRTSGVLQETQYF	TGCGCCAGCAGTCCCCGGACTAGCGGGGTGCTTCAAGAGACCCAGTACTTC
TRBD1	.	TRBV29-1	TRBJ1-2	CSVQGVDGYTF	TGCAGCGTTCAGGGGGTGGATGGCTACACCTTC
.	few	TRBV18	TRBJ2-6	CASSPQGSASGANVLTF	TGTGCCAGCTCACCACAGGGGTCGGCGTCTGGGGCCAACGTCCTGACTTTC
.	few	TRBV29-1	TRBJ2-7	CSVLLTGPYEQYF	TGCAGCGTTCTCCTAACAGGACCCTACGAGCAGTACTTC
.	.	TRBV7-8	TRBJ1-3	CASSSLTGLLSSGNTIYF	TGTGCCAGCAGCTCATTAACGGGACTCTTGAGCTCTGGAAACACCATATATTTT
.	few	TRBV20-1	TRBJ2-3	CSARVGNTQYF	TGCAGTGCTAGAGTGGGGAATACGCAGTATTTT
.	.	TRBV12-5	TRBJ2-1	CASGLGGSYNEQFF	TGTGCTAGTGGTCTAGGGGGCTCCTACAATGAGCAGTTCTTC
TRBD1	.	TRBV29-1	TRBJ2-7	CSALDRGALYEQYF	TGCAGCGCCCTGGACAGGGGGGCGCTCTACGAGCAGTACTTC
.	few	TRBV20-1	TRBJ1-6	CSASGDLGSPLHF	TGCAGTGCTAGTGGTGACTTGGGTTCACCCCTCCACTTT
TRBD2	.	TRBV4-3	TRBJ2-1	CASSQEGLAGGGEQFF	TGCGCCAGCAGCCAAGAAGGTCTAGCGGGAGGGGGTGAGCAGTTCTTC
.	.	TRBV18	TRBJ2-3	CASSPRGAYTDTQYF	TGTGCCAGCTCACCACGCGGGGCCTACACAGATACGCAGTATTTT
TRBD1	few	TRBV7-9	TRBJ2-7	CASTTGQGRTYEQYF	TGTGCCAGCACCACCGGACAGGGCCGTACCTACGAGCAGTACTTC
TRBD1	few	TRBV30	TRBJ1-1	CAWVKTGGVTEAFF	TGTGCCTGGGTGAAGACAGGGGGAGTCACTGAAGCTTTCTTT
TRBD2	.	TRBV19	TRBJ2-7	CASSAGLAGGAAEQYF	TGTGCCAGTAGTGCGGGACTAGCGGGAGGCGCAGCCGAGCAGTACTTC
TRBD1	many	TRBV11-2	TRBJ1-2	CASSPPGQIYGYTF	TGTGCCAGCAGCCCCCCGGGACAGATCTATGGCTACACCTTC
.	.	TRBV5-4	TRBJ1-1	CASSPGPENTEAFF	TGTGCCAGCAGCCCAGGCCCAGAGAACACTGAAGCTTTCTTT
TRBD2	.	TRBV7-2	TRBJ2-3	CASSLIGTNPSTDTQYF	TGTGCCAGCAGCTTAATCGGGACTAACCCTAGCACAGATACGCAGTATTTT
.	.	TRBV3-1	TRBJ2-7	CASSQVTGGRFEQYF	TGTGCCAGCAGCCAAGTTACGGGGGGCCGGTTCGAGCAGTACTTC
.	many	TRBV4-3	TRBJ2-5	CASSQATSQETQYF	TGCGCCAGCAGCCAAGCGACTAGCCAAGAGACCCAGTACTTC
.	.	TRBV29-1	TRBJ2-1	CSVGAASSYNEQFF	TGCAGCGTTGGAGCGGCCAGCTCCTACAATGAGCAGTTCTTC
.	many	TRBV29-1	TRBJ2-7	CSVERSGKQYF	TGCAGCGTTGAACGGTCAGGCAAGCAGTACTTC
.	.	TRBV20-1	TRBJ1-2	CSARARGGYTF	TGCAGTGCTAGAGCCCGGGGTGGCTACACCTTC